Sequencing of this T cell receptor beta chain was carried out in a study of cytomegalovirus exposure and HLA in healthy donors (dated by TCRdb to 2017 to 2019). In the study overall: In an earlier analysis of some 610 of the donors, less than 350 Gb of sequence data and 117 million unique TCR beta sequences from approximately 180 million T cells were reported. A later analysis re-examined previously published TCR beta repertoires from 600 to 700 donors and added high-resolution HLA genotyping to investigate patterns of TCR occurrence. Every repertoire in the discovery cohort had been generated on one and the same sequencing platform. Among almost 400 genotyped donors of the cohort, an average of 235,054 unique TCR beta nucleotide sequences were sequenced per donor, approximately 20% of them non-productive. The study profiled the T cell repertoires of hundreds of subjects by immunosequencing and related them to cytomegalovirus serostatus. The study was designed to test whether signatures of past pathogen exposure could be identified by cataloging public T cell receptors. An earlier analysis of roughly 580 of the donors used high-throughput TCR beta sequencing to judge whether each TCR beta V gene segment behaved as functional or pseudogenic. An early release covering some 640 HLA-typed donors comprised about 310 gigabases of sequencing data and roughly 85 million unique TCR sequences. Typing coverage differed by locus: A, B, C, DRB1 and DQB1 were typed in roughly 620-640 donors, DQA1 in 500 to 550, DPA1 in some 610, and DPB1 in 400 to 480. Both class I and class II loci were covered by HLA typing, at four-digit resolution. Genome-wide SNP genotypes for about three fifths of the roughly 700 donors were used in a later genetic analysis, which treated that subset as a discovery cohort. Donor age, sex, ethnicity and CMV serostatus were compiled alongside the repertoire data. The genetic ancestry cluster associated with self-reported Caucasian donors included about 84% of the roughly 400 genotyped donors. To predict cytomegalovirus infection status, the study brought together high-throughput TCR immunosequencing, statistical association of individual TCRs with disease status, and machine learning. A handful of DR-DQ haplotypes were treated as single units for association and clustering because of strong linkage in the cohort. In the later analysis, no new phenotypic data were used to find candidate immune exposures; instead, reliance was placed on TCR beta sequences and their occurrence across donors. Along with the approximately 700-subject first cohort, a separate validation cohort of over a hundred different subjects was used. Overall study results and their limits: Immune exposure information for the cohort was limited to CMV serostatus. According to a later analysis, most CMV-associated TCR beta chains appeared to be HLA-restricted, and the HLA associations seemed to be driven largely by CMV exposure. A later genetic analysis associated a missense DCLRE1C variant with V-gene and J-gene trimming of TCR beta chains, and an independent cohort replicated the association. In both the original and validation cohorts, the classifier was reported to diagnose cytomegalovirus status with high specificity and sensitivity. Correlated functional status among segregating V segments might be attributable to linkage disequilibrium, but an unknown experimental factor could not be ruled out. Over 15 rarely observed V segments, including chromosome 9 orphons, were excluded from the earlier analysis of just under 600 of the donors because counts were too low. Because the 87-base-pair reads could not distinguish some IMGT-functional V segments, including TRBV6-2 and TRBV6-3, those segments were excluded. In vitro tests confirmed that three of the cytomegalovirus-associated TCR beta chains recognize cytomegalovirus antigens. Specific HLA alleles were associated with over 15,000 TCR beta sequences at a false discovery rate of 0.05 in a later analysis. A further reported finding was that TCR beta sequences accurately predicted the HLA-A and HLA-B alleles for most subjects in the first cohort. When HLA alleles, especially DR and DQ, strongly co-occurred, TCR associations were difficult to assign to individual alleles. According to a later analysis, parvovirus B19, influenza, CMV and Epstein-Barr virus appeared linked to several top co-occurrence clusters. According to a later analysis, TCR association rates differed among HLA loci, with DRB1 alleles showing the most associated TCRs and HLA-C alleles showing the fewest. The cohort was sequenced for TCR beta chains only, and without alpha or paired-chain data the features that could be detected were limited. A cluster of highly shared sequence variants was judged likely to represent a technical artifact of the sequencing pipeline. In an earlier analysis of some 500 of the donors, most TCR beta V segments were observed in productive rearrangements about 90% or about 30% of the time, broadly matching IMGT annotations. Compared with the 666-donor mean, donors in an Asian-associated ancestry cluster had fewer N-insertions in productive TCRs, according to a later genetic analysis. Most TCR sequences were observed very rarely across donors, whereas some public TCRs were present in many individuals. The authors suggested that the approach could potentially be extended to other disease states and immunological phenotypes. The study listed 164 TCR beta chains as associated with cytomegalovirus. Because some donors lacked HLA typing at each locus, the association tests relied only on the typed subset. A later analysis found that HLA-associated TCR beta chains were more clonally expanded and had lower generation probabilities than equally common non-associated chains. Sequencing depth was assumed to be roughly uniform across donors in the presence/absence analyses, though that assumption may not hold.

The cohort consisted of approximately 670 healthy bone marrow donors. Cohort members were all nominally healthy when sampled, although unrecorded immune exposures were likely present. The donor was CMV seronegative and was included in the group of a few hundred seronegative cohort members. A peripheral blood sample was provided by each donor, and peripheral blood mononuclear cells were used for TCR beta sequencing. The Qiagen DNeasy Blood Extraction Kit was used to extract genomic DNA from the blood cell samples. Inclusive of the bounding cysteine and phenylalanine, the CDR3 is 13 residues long. CDR3 DNA is the only sequence kept; it has 39 bases, read in frame from the first base. CDR1 is given as SGHTS and CDR2 as YDEGEE, both from the germline V gene. Cut back by 3 bases and 4 bases, the V and J ends lie 8 bases apart. As to this clone: This clone's antigen is unknown. Base-call qualities are not available, and no considerably larger clone is one nucleotide away.

The library was prepared using the immunoSEQ multiplex PCR assay. For the multiplex PCR, a mixture combining 60 forward primers for TCR Vbeta segments and 13 reverse primers for TCR Jbeta segments was used. Amplification of the CDR3 region of rearranged TCR beta genes was performed with a multiplex PCR assay on genomic DNA. On the Illumina HiSeq System, the amplified TCR beta libraries were sequenced as 87-base-pair reads. The paper's processing steps were these. In a later analysis, some 80 million unique TCR beta chains were counted across the approximately 640 repertoires, and roughly 11 million of these chains were shared by at least two donors. Raw reads were error-corrected and collapsed into unique sequences with a nearest-neighbor algorithm that merged closely related sequences to remove PCR and sequencing errors. V, D and J gene segments were assigned by aligning CDR3 sequences to IMGT reference sequences. For a sequence to be retained, at least a six-nucleotide match to both a V gene segment and a J gene segment was required. Rearrangements were classified as productive when the CDR3 lacked stop codons and remained in frame with V and J, and all other rearrangements were classified as non-productive. Following IMGT convention, CDR3 was defined as the stretch from the second conserved V-encoded cysteine up to the conserved J-encoded phenylalanine. In an earlier analysis of around 570 of the donors, sequences lacking an unambiguous match to a single V gene segment were excluded. An earlier analysis of over 450 of the donors classified V segments as functional when productive rearrangements were above 56.7% and as segregating when the standard deviation between donors was above 5%. A statistical classification framework was built for diagnosing cytomegalovirus status from the catalog of TCR beta chain sequences. In a later analysis, V and J genes were assigned by comparing TCR nucleotide sequences against IMGT/GENE-DB human TR gene sequences. In a later analysis, CDR3 sequences and most-parsimonious VDJ recombination scenarios were assigned using the TCRdist pipeline. In a later analysis, each TCR beta chain was defined by its CDR3 amino acid sequence together with its V-gene family, and reads without a unique V-gene family were excluded. In a later analysis, fewer than 650 highly shared, low-generation-probability nucleotide sequences were removed to address suspected cross-contamination and a sequencing artifact. A later analysis calculated a clonal expansion index for each public chain from normalized within-repertoire ranks of inferred template counts. In a later analysis, generation probabilities were computed using a VDJ recombination model fitted to out-of-frame rearrangements, and the results were checked against IGoR. In a later analysis, TCR-TCR, TCR-HLA and TCR-CMV co-occurrence was scored with hypergeometric tests, and a repertoire-size bias correction was applied to TCR pairs. A later analysis estimated false discovery rates by permuting HLA or CMV assignments 20 times. In a later analysis, co-occurring TCRs were grouped using DBSCAN, and TCRdist sequence similarity was added for clustering within HLA-allele-positive subsets. Co-occurrence clustering excluded repertoires with fewer than 30,000 or more than 120,000 public chains, plus five with anomalous nucleotide sharing. TCRdb obtained this table from immuneACCESS and retained in-frame rearrangements with V and J assigned. These tables miss some clones; where compared with another copy, unresolved V genes account for less than half of the shortfall, and the remainder is unexplained. V, J and clone size derive from that table, while D and trimming were established from the DNA sequence. The sample includes around 80,000 clones, with about 80% observed a single time. Of the sample, approximately 6% is held by the ten largest clones.

The TCR was taken from a female donor in good health and CMV-seronegative. Specimen: PBMCs. The rearranged chain carries TRBV5-8 and TRBJ1-5; TRBD1 is a weak D gene call, 6 bases matching. CDR3 region: CASSWTENQPQHF. DNA sequence: TGTGCCAGCAGCTGGACAGAGAATCAGCCCCAGCATTTT.